This passage covers 20 T cell receptor beta chains from one sample sequenced in a study of blood T cells in healthy people across ages. Primed by a sample-barcoded 5' primer and a J-beta primer mix, a second PCR proceeded for roughly 7 to 12 cycles. Via MiXCR, TCRdb re-called the 5' RACE reads, giving one row per CDR3 protein. The sample lists hundreds of thousands of distinct CDR3 sequences; 25% to 30% were seen once. The sequenced sample was blood. These receptor sequences come from a woman in her seventies in good health.

About this clonotype: Relative to the germline gene, one junction end is altered; a read error may explain this. J is TRBJ2-2 and V is TRBV5-1; the D is unclear. In germline, CDR1 is SGHRS, CDR2 YFSETQ. The CDR3 length is 14 residues. CDR3 bases: TGCTCCAGCAGGAGTCTCCTAGGTACCGGGGAGCTGTTTTTT. Translated: CSSRSLLGTGELFF.

The chain employs TRBV20-1 and TRBJ2-3; D gene ambiguous. CDR3 size: 16 residues. Germline V gene data show CDR1 as DFQATT and CDR2 as SNEGSKA (reference sequence). Deletions cut 8 bases from V and 6 bases from J, with 27 bases between. DNA of the CDR3: TGCAGTCCTCGCTCAGTGGAGCCTAGGTTTTTGGATACGCAGTATTTT. As protein: CSPRSVEPRFLDTQYF.

The chain links TRBV25-1 to TRBJ2-5; TRBD2 agrees at 9 bases. Germline V gives CDR1 MGHDK, CDR2 SYGVNS. This CDR3 has 17 residues. Trimming at V came to 3 bases and at J to 5 bases, leaving 13 bases not matched to a gene. As DNA, the CDR3 is TGTGCCAGCAGTGATCCCCGTGTAGCGGGGGCGGGGGAGACCCAGTACTTC. It yields the protein CASSDPRVAGAGETQYF.

J is TRBJ2-1 and V is TRBV15; TRBD1 is a possible D gene (6 bases). CDR1 LNHNV and CDR2 YYDKDF come from the germline V gene (reference sequence). Trimming stripped 2 bases from V and 3 bases from J, with 17 bases between. This CDR3 has 17 residues. CDR3 nucleotides: TGTGCCACCAGCAGATCCGCGAGAGCAGGGGACTACAATGAGCAGTTCTTC. The encoded protein is CATSRSARAGDYNEQFF.

The J gene is TRBJ2-7, the V gene TRBV18, with 7 bases matching TRBD1. Germline-derived CDR1 and CDR2 are KGHSH and LQKENI. The J segment lost 3 bases and the V segment lost 1 base, leaving 6 bases of the junction unmatched. This CDR3 has 15 amino acids. DNA of the CDR3: TGTGCCAGCTCACCACACCCGGGACAGTACTACGAGCAGTACGTC. Protein sequence: CASSPHPGQYYEQYV.

This clonotype was seen more than once but under ten times. The rearrangement uses TRBV29-1 and TRBJ1-2; possibly TRBD1 for D (5 bases). This CDR3 contains 12 residues. Deletions cut 1 base from V and 8 bases from J, with 11 bases between. Looked up from germline, CDR1 is SQVTM and CDR2 is ANQGSEA. The CDR3, as DNA: TGCAGCGTTGAAGTAGGTTGGGGCGGCTACACCTTC. This translates into CSVEVGWGGYTF.

This clonotype was found a few times. The chain has TRBV15 and TRBJ2-4, with 8 bases fitting TRBD1. Trimming cost V 3 bases and J 1 base; bases outside gene matches: 8. The CDR3 runs 17 residues. The V gene's germline CDR1 is LNHNV and CDR2 YYDKDF (reference sequence). The DNA of the CDR3 is TGTGCCACCAGCAGTTACGACAGGGGTATGGCCAAAAACATTCAGTACTTC. The encoded protein is CATSSYDRGMAKNIQYF.

In its sample, this clonotype was seen a few times. The chain is built from TRBV3-1 and TRBJ1-1; possibly TRBD1 for D (6 bases). The ends were cut back, 5 bases at V and 7 bases at J, with 11 bases in the middle. The germline gives CDR1 LGHDT, CDR2 YNNKEL (reference sequence). The CDR3 covers 12 residues. CDR3 region: CASSRGQREAFF. The CDR3 DNA reads TGTGCCAGCAGCAGAGGACAGCGTGAAGCTTTCTTT. The whole variable domain, filled in from reference TRBV3-1 and TRBJ1-1, reads DTAVSQTPKYLVTQMGNDKSIKCEQNLGHDTMYWYKQDSKKFLKIMFSYNNKELIINETVPNRFSPKSPDKAHLNLHINSLELGDSAVYFCASSRGQREAFFGQGTRLTVV.

The chain combines TRBV6-6 with TRBJ1-2; 7 bases fit TRBD1. The germline CDR1 and CDR2 sequences are MNHNY and SVGAGI (reference sequence). With 3 bases clipped from V and 3 bases from J, the junction kept 7 bases outside the gene matches. CDR3 length: 15 residues. Written as DNA, the CDR3 is TGTGCCAGCAGTTATGGACAGGATTTCGACTATGGCTACACCTTC. Translation: CASSYGQDFDYGYTF.

The CDR3 reads CSAYTGTGELFF. CDR3 in DNA: TGCAGTGCTTATACAGGGACCGGGGAGCTGTTTTTT. V gene TRBV20-1 combines with J gene TRBJ2-2; D perhaps matches TRBD1 (6 bases). V was clipped by 5 bases and J by 5 bases, with 9 bases between them. In germline, CDR1 is DFQATT, CDR2 SNEGSKA (reference sequence). The CDR3 is made up of 12 amino acids.

This rearrangement joins TRBV28 to TRBJ2-5; TRBD2 matches at 7 bases. The J call is in doubt because the DNA end fits TRBJ2-7 better. Germline V gene data show CDR1 as MDHEN and CDR2 as SYDVKM. The CDR3 covers 15 residues. CDR3 bases: TGTGCCAGCAGTTTAATGTCTAGCGGAACCTACGAGCAGTACTTC. Amino acids: CASSLMSSGTYEQYF.

In this sample, this clonotype turned up a few times. The chain has TRBV20-1 and TRBJ2-5; 10 positions match TRBD2. The V gene end was trimmed by 6 bases and the J gene end by 6 bases; junction bases not matched to a gene: 10. This CDR3 contains 14 residues. Germline V gene sequence: CDR1 DFQATT, CDR2 SNEGSKA (reference sequence). CDR3 sequence reads: CSARRASGRQTQYF. CDR3 DNA sequence: TGCAGTGCCAGGCGGGCTAGCGGGAGACAGACCCAGTACTTC.

This chain connects TRBV6-6 to TRBJ2-1; D call uncertain. Trimming shortened V by 2 bases and J by 0 bases, and 11 bases separated the two germline ends. This CDR3 contains 16 residues. Looked up from germline, CDR1 is MNHNY and CDR2 is SVGAGI (reference sequence). The DNA for the CDR3 is TGTGCCAGCAGTTACCCGGCGCCCGACTCCTACAATGAGCAGTTCTTC. Its protein product is CASSYPAPDSYNEQFF.

This clonotype was counted only a few times. This sequence joins TRBV28 and TRBJ2-6; possibly TRBD1 for D (6 bases). CDR1 and CDR2 from the germline V gene are MDHEN and SYDVKM. The V gene lost 2 bases and the J gene lost 2 bases, with 7 bases spanning the gap. The CDR3 covers 15 residues. CDR3 sequence: CASSLRTAGANVLTF. The CDR3 nucleotides are TGTGCCAGCAGTTTAAGGACAGCTGGGGCCAACGTCCTGACTTTC.

The chain couples TRBV6-2 or TRBV6-3 to TRBJ1-2; tentative D call: TRBD1 (6 bases). V was clipped by 4 bases and J by 10 bases, with 10 bases between them. The germline V gene encodes CDR1 MNHEY and CDR2 SVGEGT. The CDR3 loop spans 11 amino acids. The CDR3 bases are TGTGCCAGCAGTTTCTCGGGGGCCTACACCTTC. Translated, it gives CASSFSGAYTF.

This chain connects TRBV15 to TRBJ2-2, with D maybe TRBD2 (5 bases). The germline CDR1 and CDR2 sequences are LNHNV and YYDKDF (reference sequence). Trimming shortened V by 0 bases and J by 1 base, and 6 bases separated the two germline ends. CDR3 length: 15 residues. DNA for the CDR3: TGTGCCACCAGCAGAGATGGAGGGAACACCGGGGAGCTGTTTTTT. Translated: CATSRDGGNTGELFF.

In its sample, this clonotype was seen a few times. V usage is TRBV10-3 and J usage is TRBJ1-4; D ambiguous. Looked up from germline, CDR1 is ENHRY and CDR2 is SYGVKD. The CDR3 consists of 12 residues. The germline V and J ends were trimmed by 4 bases and 8 bases, with 8 bases remaining between them. The CDR3 DNA follows: TGTGCCATCAGTGCCCGCGGGGAAAAACTGTTTTTT. Translated: CAISARGEKLFF.

This clonotype was picked up many times. This chain links TRBV20-1 with TRBJ2-6; D perhaps matches TRBD2 (6 bases). CDR1 is DFQATT, CDR2 SNEGSKA, per germline (reference sequence). The V gene lost 0 bases and the J gene lost 0 bases, with 12 bases spanning the gap. The CDR3 contains 17 residues. The CDR3 DNA follows: TGCAGTGCTAGAGAGGGGGGTCGCAGCTCTGGGGCCAACGTCCTGACTTTC. This gives the protein CSAREGGRSSGANVLTF.

The chain carries TRBV28 and TRBJ2-5, with 12 bases aligning to TRBD2. The J call may be wrong; the DNA end is better matched by TRBJ2-1. The CDR3 has 18 amino acids. Germline lookup yields CDR1 MDHEN and CDR2 SYDVKM. The CDR3 coding sequence is TGTGCCAGCAGTCCACTGGCGACTAGCGGGAGACGAAAGGATGAGCAGTTCTTC. It codes for CASSPLATSGRRKDEQFF.

This clonotype was counted a few times. The gene calls are TRBV7-9 and TRBJ2-5; D unclear. The J call may be mistaken, given a closer DNA end match to TRBJ2-7. The CDR3 totals 15 residues. Germline V gene data show CDR1 as SEHNR and CDR2 as FQNEAQ (reference sequence). CDR3 sequence reads: CASSLEGGSSYEQYF. Here the CDR3 DNA reads TGTGCCAGCAGCTTAGAAGGCGGATCATCCTACGAGCAGTACTTC.